This T cell receptor beta chain was sequenced during a study of cytomegalovirus exposure and HLA in healthy donors. 60 Vbeta and 13 Jbeta primers were used in PCR. Sequencing used immunoSEQ multiplex PCR; TCRdb keeps in-frame clones, though not all of them. This table holds some 52,000 clones, around 70% found once. The CDR3 has 14 amino acids. The germline V gene encodes CDR1 GTSNPN and CDR2 SVGIG (reference sequence). Trimming stripped 3 bases from V and 0 bases from J, with 8 bases between. Sequencing input: PBMCs. This TCR was sampled from a man aged 18-30 years in good health and CMV-seronegative. V and J are TRBV30 and TRBJ2-2; D ambiguous. In DNA, the CDR3 is TGTGCCTGGAGGCGGCGGTCGAACACCGGGGAGCTGTTTTTT. Its protein product is CAWRRRSNTGELFF.